The source of this TCR beta chain is a study of T cell repertoires in cytomegalovirus infection. Using its own MiXCR run on the reads, TCRdb lists one record per CDR3 protein. This sample has some 350,000 distinct CDR3 sequences, with about a third found just once. Regarding this clonotype: Its specificity is unknown.

V shed 5 bases, J shed 0 bases, and the junction held 13 bases outside the gene matches. Germline-derived CDR1 and CDR2 are SGHRS and YFSETQ. The CDR3 covers 18 residues. The receptor comes from a human donor in good health (CMV status not recorded). Some clones in this sample may be carry-over from other donors' samples. This material consisted of cultured PBMCs, taken from culture after CMV antigen stimulation. The chain carries TRBV5-1 and TRBJ2-7, with 11 bases matching TRBD2. The CDR3 here is CASRWYGGTSGLSYEQYF. In DNA form, the CDR3 reads TGCGCCAGCAGGTGGTATGGAGGGACTAGCGGCCTCTCCTACGAGCAGTACTTC.